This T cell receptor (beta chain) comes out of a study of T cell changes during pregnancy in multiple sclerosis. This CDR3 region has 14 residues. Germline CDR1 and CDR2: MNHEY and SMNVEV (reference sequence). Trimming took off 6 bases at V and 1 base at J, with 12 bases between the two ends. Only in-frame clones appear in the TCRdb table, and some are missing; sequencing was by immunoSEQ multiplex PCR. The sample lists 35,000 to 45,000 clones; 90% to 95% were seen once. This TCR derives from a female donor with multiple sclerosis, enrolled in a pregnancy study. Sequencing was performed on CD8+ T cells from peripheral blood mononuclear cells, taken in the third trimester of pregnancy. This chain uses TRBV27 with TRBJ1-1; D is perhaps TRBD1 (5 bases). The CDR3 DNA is TGTGCCAGCAGCCCAGGGCTCCCGAACACTGAAGCTTTCTTT. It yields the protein CASSPGLPNTEAFF.